Below, 14 T cell receptor beta chains from the same sample are listed, as sequenced in a study of blood T cell repertoires in COVID-19. Only in-frame clones appear in the TCRdb table, and some are missing; sequencing was by immunoSEQ multiplex PCR. The table includes 350,000 to 550,000 clones, over 75% detected once. The source material was PBMCs or T cells enriched from blood (not recorded which). The source is a man in his thirties or forties who had recovered from COVID-19.

The V call is TRBV7-3, the J call TRBJ2-2; 7 nucleotides match TRBD2. The J segment lost 5 bases and the V segment lost 3 bases, leaving 6 bases of the junction unmatched. The CDR3 is 15 amino acids. Germline CDR1 reads SGHTA; CDR2 reads FQGTGA. DNA for the CDR3: TGTGCCAGCAGCTTTTTCGGGAGGAAGACCGGGGAGCTGTTTTTT. Translated: CASSFFGRKTGELFF. The full variable domain, its missing parts supplied by reference TRBV7-3 and TRBJ2-2, is GAGVSQTPSNKVTEKGKYVELRCDPISGHTALYWYRQSLGQGPEFLIYFQGTGAADDSGLPNDRFFAVRPEGSVSTLKIQRTERGDSAVYLCASSFFGRKTGELFFGEGSRLTVL.

The chain is built from TRBV5-1 and TRBJ2-5; 8 nucleotides agree with TRBD2. Looked up from germline, CDR1 is SGHRS and CDR2 is YFSETQ. The CDR3 sequence is 14 residues long. The trim removed 5 bases at V and 3 bases at J, leaving 6 bases unmatched. CDR3 protein: CASSSGGPKETQYF. CDR3 coding DNA: TGCGCCAGCAGTTCGGGAGGGCCAAAAGAGACCCAGTACTTC.

The chain recombines TRBV2 with TRBJ2-2; no reliable D call. Trimming pared 4 bases from V and 8 bases from J, leaving 8 bases between. This CDR3 is built from 12 residues. Germline V gene sequence: CDR1 SNHLY, CDR2 FYNNEI. The CDR3 bases are TGTGCCAGCAGTGTTCTCCCGGGGGAGCTGTTTTTT. Its translation: CASSVLPGELFF.

This clone is a singleton in its sample. The chain combines TRBV9 with TRBJ2-3, with 11 bases identical to TRBD2. This CDR3 has 15 amino acids. The germline gives CDR1 SGDLS, CDR2 YYNGEE. The trim removed 2 bases at V and 1 base at J, leaving 0 bases unmatched. The CDR3 protein is CASSVSGRGTDTQYF. CDR3 bases: TGTGCCAGCAGCGTTAGCGGGAGGGGCACAGATACGCAGTATTTT.

As regards this clone: Other DNA sequences in this specimen translate into the identical CDR3. The rearrangement joins TRBV11-2 to TRBJ1-2, with D perhaps matching TRBD1 (5 bases). CDR1 is SGHAT, CDR2 FQNNGV, per germline. Trimming took off 5 bases at V and 4 bases at J, with 8 bases between the two ends. The CDR3 sequence is 12 residues long. CDR3 loop: CASSPGGYGYTF. The DNA of the CDR3 is TGTGCCAGCAGCCCGGGGGGCTATGGCTACACCTTC.

The chain has TRBV24-1 and TRBJ2-5; 10 bases line up with TRBD2. Germline V CDR1 and CDR2: KGHDR, SFDVKD. V dropped 4 bases and J dropped 1; count of bases not matched to a gene: 5. The CDR3 spans 16 residues. This CDR3 is CATSDVAGGFQETQYF. CDR3 sequence (DNA): TGTGCCACCAGTGACGTAGCGGGGGGCTTCCAAGAGACCCAGTACTTC.

The V gene is TRBV7-2, the J gene TRBJ2-7; a possible D gene is TRBD1 (5 bases). Germline V lookup: CDR1 SGHTA, CDR2 FQGNSA. Trimming stripped 5 bases from V and 5 bases from J, with 16 bases between. This CDR3 is built from 14 residues. DNA of the CDR3: TGTGCCAGCAGCCCTCTTCGGGTGGGGCACGAGCAGTACTTC. It codes for CASSPLRVGHEQYF.

V usage is TRBV25-1 and J usage is TRBJ1-4; D not certain. V lost 7 bases, J lost 2 bases, and 8 bases lay in between. The CDR3 consists of 13 residues. The germline gives CDR1 MGHDK, CDR2 SYGVNS. The CDR3 region is CASTKETNEKLFF. CDR3 DNA sequence: TGTGCCAGCACTAAGGAGACTAATGAAAAACTGTTTTTT.

This clone came up once. A read error is likely, as this CDR3 ends without the conserved phenylalanine or tryptophan. It is unclear where the CDR3 begins or ends on the DNA, so no DNA is shown, and the CDR3 is as TCRdb lists it. This chain links TRBV18 with TRBJ2-7; TRBD1 is the table's D call and was not checked against the DNA. The germline CDR1 and CDR2 sequences are KGHSH and LQKENI. The CDR3 spans 14 residues, counting both ends. The CDR3 loop is CASSPRGQGSNPWL.

The V and J genes are TRBV6-5 and TRBJ1-3, with 7 bases that match TRBD1. CDR1 and CDR2 (germline): MNHEY, SVGAGI. V was pared by 5 bases and J by 3 bases, with 7 bases of the junction left unmatched. CDR3 length: 15 residues. The CDR3 reads CASSPRWDSGNTIYF. DNA of the CDR3: TGTGCCAGCAGTCCACGATGGGACAGTGGAAACACCATATATTTT.

The chain couples TRBV6-4 to TRBJ2-6; D is unclear. V was pared by 6 bases and J by 0 bases, with 9 bases between. This CDR3 comprises 15 residues. Germline-derived CDR1 and CDR2 are MRHNA and SNTAGT. This chain's CDR3 is CASSGQTSGANVLTF. The CDR3 coding sequence is TGTGCCAGCAGCGGTCAAACCTCTGGGGCCAACGTCCTGACTTTC.

The V and J genes are TRBV27 and TRBJ2-2, with 14 bases identical to TRBD2. Trimming took 5 bases from V and 7 from J; bases not matched to a gene: 12. The CDR3 sequence is 18 residues long. Germline-derived CDR1 and CDR2 are MNHEY and SMNVEV (reference sequence). The CDR3 spells CASSQSRGLAGEVGELFF. The CDR3 DNA sequence: TGTGCCAGCAGTCAATCGAGGGGACTAGCGGGAGAGGTCGGGGAGCTGTTTTTT.

In this sample, this clone turned up a few times. This chain connects TRBV11-2 to TRBJ1-2, with 9 bases that match TRBD1. The trim removed 3 bases at V and 8 bases at J, leaving 4 bases unmatched. There are 13 residues in the CDR3. Germline-derived CDR1 and CDR2 are SGHAT and FQNNGV. CDR3 nucleotide sequence: TGTGCCAGCAGCTTCACAGGGGGCGAGGGCTACACCTTC. Its translation: CASSFTGGEGYTF.

V and J are TRBV7-9 and TRBJ2-7, with 11 positions matching TRBD2. The CDR3 runs 15 residues. CDR1 and CDR2 from the germline V gene are SEHNR and FQNEAQ (reference sequence). J lost 0 bases, V lost 2 bases, and 0 bases had no gene match. The CDR3 DNA reads TGTGCCAGCAGCTTAACTAGCGGGGGCTCCTACGAGCAGTACTTC. It translates to CASSLTSGGSYEQYF.